This T cell receptor beta chain emerged from a study of T cell changes during pregnancy in multiple sclerosis. Turning to this clone: Other DNA sequences of this sample code for an identical CDR3.

The protocol was immunoSEQ multiplex PCR, while the TCRdb copy is restricted to in-frame clones and leaves out a portion. The sample holds about 87,000 clones, roughly 93% seen once. This CDR3 is built from 13 residues. Germline V lookup: CDR1 SGHRS, CDR2 YFSETQ. The ends were cut back, 0 bases at V and 5 bases at J, with 6 bases in the middle. The source material was peripheral blood, sampled in the third trimester of pregnancy. The sequence was collected from a female donor in good health, enrolled as a control in a pregnancy study. The rearrangement joins TRBV5-1 to TRBJ2-1, with D perhaps TRBD2 (5 bases). Here the CDR3 DNA reads TGCGCCAGCAGCTTGGGGGGAGACAATGAGCAGTTCTTC. As protein: CASSLGGDNEQFF.